This passage covers 15 T cell receptor beta chains from one sample sequenced in a study of blood T cell repertoires in COVID-19. Generated by immunoSEQ multiplex PCR, the TCRdb table keeps only in-frame clones and is missing some. The repertoire holds 140,000 to 150,000 clones, with roughly 80% as singletons. Sequenced input: peripheral blood. These receptor sequences come from a man in his fifties or sixties with active or convalescent COVID-19.

The J gene is TRBJ1-4, the V gene TRBV9; no definite D call. The CDR3 sequence is 14 residues long. V shed 3 bases and J shed 2 bases, with 8 bases lying between them. In germline, CDR1 is SGDLS, CDR2 YYNGEE. DNA for the CDR3: TGTGCCAGCAGCGACACCGGGACTAATGAAAAACTGTTTTTT. This codes for CASSDTGTNEKLFF.

This sequence joins TRBV11-2 and TRBJ1-1; D possibly corresponds to TRBD1 (6 bases). This CDR3 is 13 amino acids long. The germline V gene encodes CDR1 SGHAT and CDR2 FQNNGV. Trimming left V 5 bases short and J 5 bases short, with 12 bases between. CDR3 in amino acids: CASSLGRGTEAFF. The CDR3 coding sequence is TGTGCCAGCAGCCTGGGGAGGGGGACTGAAGCTTTCTTT.

The rearrangement uses TRBV6-5 and TRBJ2-1; 11 positions agree with TRBD2. The CDR3 contains 14 residues. CDR1 is MNHEY, CDR2 SVGAGI, per germline. V was pared by 6 bases and J by 3 bases, with 1 base of the junction left unmatched. CDR3 in DNA: TGTGCCAGCAGGGGGACTAGCGGCTACAATGAGCAGTTCTTC. It is translated as CASRGTSGYNEQFF.

The rearrangement links TRBV11-2 to TRBJ2-3, with 8 bases identical to TRBD2. Germline lookup yields CDR1 SGHAT and CDR2 FQNNGV. There are 14 residues in the CDR3. V dropped 10 bases and J dropped 1; count of bases not matched to a gene: 7. CDR3 amino acids: CANSAGVGTDTQYF. The CDR3 DNA sequence: TGTGCCAACTCAGCGGGAGTGGGCACAGATACGCAGTATTTT.

About this clone itself: Other DNA sequences in this specimen translate into the identical CDR3. V gene TRBV11-2 combines with J gene TRBJ2-5, with TRBD1 matching over 7 bases. The CDR3 has 15 residues. CDR1 and CDR2 from the germline V gene are SGHAT and FQNNGV. Trimming cost V 1 base and J 0 bases; bases outside gene matches: 2. Written as DNA, the CDR3 is TGTGCCAGCAGCTTAGGAGACAGGGACCAAGAGACCCAGTACTTC. It is translated as CASSLGDRDQETQYF.

The chain employs TRBV27 and TRBJ2-3; D gene unclear. Between the trimmed V and J ends, which lost 5 bases and 2 bases, there was a span of 8 bases. The CDR3 extends over 13 amino acids. The germline V gene encodes CDR1 MNHEY and CDR2 SMNVEV (reference sequence). The CDR3 DNA reads as TGTGCCAGCAGTCCGCCTATCACAGATACGCAGTATTTT. Its protein is CASSPPITDTQYF.

This sequence joins TRBV5-1 and TRBJ2-3; possible D gene TRBD2, 5 bases. Germline V gene sequence: CDR1 SGHRS, CDR2 YFSETQ. Deletions cut 0 bases from V and 2 bases from J, with 7 bases between. The CDR3 consists of 14 residues. CDR3 nucleotides: TGCGCCAGCAGCTTGGGTCGGGACACAGATACGCAGTATTTT. Protein product: CASSLGRDTDTQYF. The whole variable domain, remainder taken from reference TRBV5-1 and TRBJ2-3, is KAGVTQTPRYLIKTRGQQVTLSCSPISGHRSVSWYQQTPGQGLQFLFEYFSETQRNKGNFPGRFSGRQFSNSRSEMNVSTLELGDSALYLCASSLGRDTDTQYFGPGTRLTVL.

The chain uses TRBV11-2 and TRBJ2-5; 10 nucleotides match TRBD2. There are 14 residues in the CDR3. With 4 bases clipped from V and 3 bases from J, the junction kept 2 bases outside the gene matches. Germline CDR1 is SGHAT and CDR2 is FQNNGV. DNA for the CDR3: TGTGCCAGCAGCTGGCTAGCGGGAGAAGAGACCCAGTACTTC. This translates into CASSWLAGEETQYF.

The CDR3 DNA reads as TGCGCCAGCAGTGAGCCTAGCGGTCCCTACAATGAGCAGTTCTTC. Its translation is CASSEPSGPYNEQFF. The chain is built from TRBV10-1 and TRBJ2-1; 7 bases are a match to TRBD2. CDR3 length: 15 residues. Germline lookup yields CDR1 WNHNN and CDR2 SYGVQD (reference sequence). The J segment lost 2 bases and the V segment lost 2 bases, leaving 3 bases of the junction unmatched.

The J gene is TRBJ2-1, the V gene TRBV7-2; unclear D gene. The length of the CDR3 is 13 residues. Germline CDR1 SGHTA, CDR2 FQGNSA. V was cut by 1 base and J by 6 bases, with 7 bases left in between. The CDR3, as DNA: TGTGCCAGCAGCTTAGGGCAGATCAATGAGCAGTTCTTC. This sequence encodes CASSLGQINEQFF.

The chain employs TRBV15 and TRBJ2-3; TRBD2 aligns across 13 bases. The CDR3 loop spans 15 amino acids. Unmatched junction bases numbered 2, after V lost 3 bases and J lost 5 bases. The germline V gene has CDR1 LNHNV and CDR2 YYDKDF (reference sequence). For the CDR3, the DNA is TGTGCCACCAGCAGTACTAGCGGGAGGGGAGATACGCAGTATTTT. It translates to CATSSTSGRGDTQYF.

The rearrangement joins TRBV7-2 to TRBJ2-3; 9 bases are shared with TRBD1. Germline lookup yields CDR1 SGHTA and CDR2 FQGNSA. V lost 1 base, J lost 4 bases, and 9 bases stayed unmatched. The CDR3 is made up of 17 amino acids. CDR3 amino acids: CASSLVLTGGSADTQYF. The CDR3 region has the DNA TGTGCCAGCAGCTTAGTCTTGACAGGGGGATCGGCAGATACGCAGTATTTT. Full variable domain (remainder filled in from reference TRBV7-2 and TRBJ2-3): GAGVSQSPSNKVTEKGKDVELRCDPISGHTALYWYRQSLGQGLEFLIYFQGNSAPDKSGLPSDRFSAERTGGSVSTLTIQRTQQEDSAVYLCASSLVLTGGSADTQYFGPGTRLTVL.

The V gene is TRBV24-1, the J gene TRBJ2-1, with TRBD2 matching 7 bases. CDR1 and CDR2 (germline): KGHDR, SFDVKD. The CDR3 contains 17 residues. V was pared by 9 bases and J by 2 bases, with 15 bases of the junction left unmatched. The CDR3 region is CATEGSASGLPYNEQFF. The DNA for the CDR3 is TGTGCCACCGAAGGCAGTGCTAGCGGCCTACCCTACAATGAGCAGTTCTTC.

The chain employs TRBV3-1 (or the pseudogene TRBV3-2) and TRBJ2-3, with 8 bases identical to TRBD2. The CDR3 totals 14 residues. Germline V lookup: CDR1 LGHDT, CDR2 YNNKEL (reference sequence). J was trimmed by 5 bases and V by 5 bases; bases with no gene match: 6. The CDR3: CASSMTSVGDTQYF. The CDR3 coding sequence is TGTGCCAGCAGCATGACTAGCGTTGGAGATACGCAGTATTTT.

The CDR3 DNA reads TGTGCCAGCAGTATCCTAGCGGGAGGCCTCTCCTACGAGCAGTACTTC. As protein: CASSILAGGLSYEQYF. The gene calls are TRBV27 and TRBJ2-7; TRBD2 aligns across 11 bases. Germline V gene sequence: CDR1 MNHEY, CDR2 SMNVEV (reference sequence). The CDR3 is 16 residues long. V trimming: 5 bases; J trimming: 0 bases; junction bases outside the gene matches: 6.